This T cell receptor (beta chain) was sequenced during a study of cytomegalovirus exposure and HLA in healthy donors. Whole-study findings and limits: Most CMV-associated TCR beta chains appeared HLA-restricted in a later analysis. V- and J-gene trimming in TCR beta was tied to a missense DCLRE1C variant by an analysis performed later. The study listed around 150 cytomegalovirus-associated TCR beta chains. Common viral pathogens seemed, in a later analysis, to connect with several of the most significant clusters.

The CDR3 is 15 residues long. From germline, CDR1 is MDHEN and CDR2 SYDVKM. With 8 bases removed from V and 0 bases from J, the gap between germline ends came to 16 bases. In the PCR, 60 Vbeta and 13 Jbeta primers were used. The repertoire was sequenced with immunoSEQ multiplex PCR; TCRdb's copy has only in-frame clones and lacks some. The table shows some 110,000 clones, with approximately 69% occurring only once. Turning to this clone: Its antigen is undetermined.

The chain carries TRBV28 and TRBJ1-2; a possible D gene is TRBD1 (6 bases). The source of this sequence is a woman aged 45-65 years in good health and CMV-seropositive. Source material: PBMCs. CDR3 loop: CASLEHRVTNYGYTF. The DNA of the CDR3 is TGTGCCAGCTTAGAACACAGGGTCACTAACTATGGCTACACCTTC.